One and the same sample provided the 27 T cell receptor beta chains below, sequenced in a study of Graves' ophthalmopathy and Graves' hyperthyroidism. The study amplified TCR beta CDR3 regions using RNA transcripts. HTBI primers served in a first-round RT-PCR, which a second-round multiplex PCR followed. Each CDR3 protein is one row after TCRdb ran MiXCR on the multiplex PCR reads. The sample holds some 200,000 distinct CDR3 sequences, around 30% seen once. Sequenced input: peripheral blood. These receptors were obtained from a man aged 50 or older with Graves' ophthalmopathy.

The chain carries TRBV4-2 and TRBJ2-5; TRBD2 agrees at 8 bases. Germline lookup yields CDR1 LGHNA and CDR2 YNFKEQ. This CDR3 contains 14 residues. V gave up 3 bases and J gave up 6 bases; unmatched junction bases: 6. The CDR3 coding sequence is TGTGCCAGCAGCCAGCTAGCGGGCGAGCAGACCCAGTACTTC. Its protein product is CASSQLAGEQTQYF.

This clonotype occurred many times. The V gene is TRBV7-2, the J gene TRBJ2-3; tentatively, D is TRBD1 (5 bases). Germline assignment: CDR1 SGHTA and CDR2 FQGNSA. V dropped 5 bases and J dropped 1 base, with 16 bases sitting between them. This CDR3 region has 16 residues. CDR3 nucleotides: TGTGCCAGCAGCGCGACAGCTTTATCGGGCACAGATACGCAGTATTTT. Its protein is CASSATALSGTDTQYF. Supplemented by reference TRBV7-2 and TRBJ2-3, the full variable domain reads GAGVSQSPSNKVTEKGKDVELRCDPISGHTALYWYRQSLGQGLEFLIYFQGNSAPDKSGLPSDRFSAERTGGSVSTLTIQRTQQEDSAVYLCASSATALSGTDTQYFGPGTRLTVL.

This clonotype was counted at least ten times. This rearrangement joins TRBV5-1 to TRBJ2-5; D unclear. From germline, CDR1 is SGHRS and CDR2 YFSETQ. The CDR3 runs to 14 residues. Trimming left V 2 bases short and J 3 bases short, with 11 bases between. Here the CDR3 DNA reads TGCGCCAGCAGCTTTGGGCCCAGTGAAGAGACCCAGTACTTC. Translated: CASSFGPSEETQYF.

This chain uses TRBV6-1 with TRBJ1-2; 12 bases fit TRBD1. V was pared by 6 bases and J by 7 bases, with 12 bases of the junction left unmatched. The germline gives CDR1 MNHNS, CDR2 SASEGT. The CDR3 has 16 amino acids. This CDR3 reads CASRNRDRGRSGGYTF. CDR3 coding DNA: TGTGCCAGCAGGAACCGGGACAGGGGGCGGTCAGGTGGCTACACCTTC.

The chain uses TRBV6-2 or TRBV6-3 and TRBJ1-1; D unresolved. Germline V CDR1 and CDR2: MNHEY, SVGEGT. CDR3 length: 13 amino acids. V shed 1 base and J shed 1 base, with 4 bases lying between them. The CDR3 DNA reads as TGTGCCAGCAGTTACTTAGCGAACACTGAAGCTTTCTTT. As protein: CASSYLANTEAFF.

This clonotype has a handful of counts. V gene TRBV6-2 or TRBV6-3 combines with J gene TRBJ1-2; TRBD1 matches at 7 bases. Trimming at V came to 6 bases and at J to 2 bases, leaving 6 bases not matched to a gene. The germline gives CDR1 MNHEY, CDR2 SVGEGT. The CDR3 contains 14 residues. The CDR3 nucleotides read TGTGCCAGCAGGCCACCGGGACAGAACTATGGCTACACCTTC. Amino acid sequence: CASRPPGQNYGYTF.

This clonotype was recorded many times. The J gene is TRBJ1-1, the V gene TRBV5-1; 10 bases are a match to TRBD1. Trimming cost V 3 bases and J 2 bases; bases outside gene matches: 7. This CDR3 is built from 16 residues. Germline assignment: CDR1 SGHRS and CDR2 YFSETQ. In DNA form, the CDR3 reads TGCGCCAGCAGCTCTTCGGGACAGGGGTATAACACTGAAGCTTTCTTT. This encodes CASSSSGQGYNTEAFF.

The CDR3 DNA reads TGTGCCAGCAGTACGGACTCATTGCTTACGGAGACCCAGTACTTC. It codes for CASSTDSLLTETQYF. The chain carries TRBV28 and TRBJ2-5; weak D call: TRBD2 (5 bases). CDR1 is MDHEN and CDR2 is SYDVKM in the germline V gene. V lost 5 bases and J 5 bases, leaving 18 bases between the germline ends. The CDR3 contains 15 residues.

This clonotype was seen repeatedly, ten times or more. CDR3 in DNA: TGCGCCAGCAGCTTGGCCACTAACTACGAGCAGTACTTC. Translation: CASSLATNYEQYF. V gene TRBV5-1 combines with J gene TRBJ2-7; D gene uncertain. V was cut by 0 bases and J by 3 bases, with 7 bases left in between. The CDR3 has 13 amino acids. Germline CDR1 and CDR2: SGHRS and YFSETQ.

The chain's CDR3 is CASRIPYLGGYTF. CDR3 nucleotides: TGTGCCAGCAGGATCCCGTATCTTGGTGGCTACACCTTC. The rearrangement joins TRBV27 to TRBJ1-2; D remains ambiguous. V was trimmed by 6 bases and J by 7 bases, leaving 15 bases between them. This CDR3 is 13 amino acids long. CDR1 is MNHEY and CDR2 is SMNVEV in the germline V gene (reference sequence).

V gene TRBV7-8 combines with J gene TRBJ2-5, with TRBD2 identical over 10 bases. CDR1 SGHVS and CDR2 FQNEAQ come from the germline V gene. The length of the CDR3 is 16 residues. With V trimmed by 5 bases and J by 2 bases, 8 bases remained unmatched. In DNA, the CDR3 is TGTGCCAGCAGCCACAGAGCGGGAGGGGTTCAAGAGACCCAGTACTTC. It is translated as CASSHRAGGVQETQYF.

This clonotype was seen many times. CDR3 region: CSALGGSIYEQYF. Written as DNA, the CDR3 is TGCAGCGCCCTTGGGGGTTCAATCTACGAGCAGTACTTC. The chain combines TRBV29-1 with TRBJ2-7; D may match TRBD1 or TRBD2 (5 bases each). The ends were cut back, 7 bases at V and 3 bases at J, with 16 bases in the middle. The CDR3 totals 13 residues. Germline lookup yields CDR1 SQVTM and CDR2 ANQGSEA.

This clonotype was seen repeatedly, ten times or more. This chain connects TRBV18 to TRBJ2-7; TRBD1 aligns across 8 bases. With V trimmed by 2 bases and J by 3 bases, 9 bases remained unmatched. The CDR3 has 16 residues. Germline assignment: CDR1 KGHSH and CDR2 LQKENI. CDR3 in DNA: TGTGCCAGCTCACCATCGACAGGGGCCGCCTTCTACGAGCAGTACTTC. Translated, it gives CASSPSTGAAFYEQYF. The variable domain in full, completed from reference TRBV18 and TRBJ2-7, reads NAGVMQNPRHLVRRRGQEARLRCSPMKGHSHVYWYRQLPEEGLKFMVYLQKENIIDESGMPKERFSAEFPKEGPSILRIQQVVRGDSAAYFCASSPSTGAAFYEQYFGPGTRLTVT.

This clonotype has a count of ten or more. CDR3 sequence: CASRLRTDYEQYF. Written as DNA, the CDR3 is TGTGCCAGTAGGCTCAGGACGGACTACGAGCAGTACTTC. The rearrangement uses TRBV19 and TRBJ2-7; unclear D gene. The germline V and J ends were trimmed by 6 bases and 3 bases, with 12 bases remaining between them. This CDR3 comprises 13 residues. CDR1 is LNHDA, CDR2 SQIVND, per germline (reference sequence).

This clonotype has at least ten counts. Here the CDR3 DNA reads TGCAGTGCTAGAGAACCGCCCGCGGGAGGCAATCAGCCCCAGCATTTT. Translated: CSAREPPAGGNQPQHF. The genes are TRBV20-1 and TRBJ1-5; D call uncertain. The CDR3 extends over 16 amino acids. The ends were cut back, 0 bases at V and 2 bases at J, with 14 bases in the middle. Looked up from germline, CDR1 is DFQATT and CDR2 is SNEGSKA (reference sequence).

This clonotype was seen repeatedly, ten times or more. This chain connects TRBV28 to TRBJ1-5, with a tentative D call TRBD1 (6 bases). CDR1 and CDR2 (germline): MDHEN, SYDVKM. V was clipped by 5 bases and J by 3 bases, with 17 bases between them. The CDR3 is 16 residues long. CDR3: CASSTSAWTANQPQHF. DNA of the CDR3: TGTGCCAGCAGTACTTCTGCCTGGACAGCCAATCAGCCCCAGCATTTT.

This clonotype was detected many times. An end of the junction differs from the germline gene, which may be a read error. V is TRBV6-5 and J is TRBJ2-7; D unclear. In germline, CDR1 is MNHEY, CDR2 SVGAGI. The CDR3 is made up of 11 amino acids. The CDR3 region is CASSSSGREHF. CDR3 in DNA: TGTGCCAGCAGTAGCTCGGGTAGAGAGCACTTC.

The genes are TRBV27 and TRBJ1-1; D possibly corresponds to TRBD1 (5 bases). Germline V gene data show CDR1 as MNHEY and CDR2 as SMNVEV (reference sequence). V shed 2 bases and J shed 0 bases, with 10 bases lying between them. The CDR3 totals 15 residues. DNA of the CDR3: TGTGCCAGCAGTTTAGTCCCCAGGGTGAACACTGAAGCTTTCTTT. It is translated as CASSLVPRVNTEAFF.

This clonotype came up many times. The chain links TRBV6-2 or TRBV6-3 to TRBJ2-7; D is unclear. Trimming stripped 5 bases from V and 2 bases from J, with 16 bases between. The CDR3 runs 15 residues. Germline V gives CDR1 MNHEY, CDR2 SVGEGT. CDR3 DNA sequence: TGTGCCAGCAGTACCGACGGTTGGGTCCCCTACGAGCAGTACTTC. Translating gives CASSTDGWVPYEQYF.

This clonotype was seen only a few times. The chain recombines TRBV12-3 or TRBV12-4 with TRBJ2-7; D is ambiguous. V lost 0 bases to trimming and J lost 7 bases, with 10 bases between them. This CDR3 comprises 13 residues. In DNA, the CDR3 is TGTGCCAGCAGTTTAGCGGGATGCCGTGAGCAGTACTTC. Its translation: CASSLAGCREQYF.

This clonotype has a count of ten or more. The rearrangement links TRBV9 to TRBJ2-7; 10 bases are a match to TRBD2. The CDR3 is 13 residues long. Germline V gene lookup returns CDR1 SGDLS and CDR2 YYNGEE. V was pared by 4 bases and J by 10 bases, with 8 bases of the junction left unmatched. The CDR3 bases are TGTGCCAGCAGCAGGATTCTAGCGGGAGTTCAGTACTTC. This sequence encodes CASSRILAGVQYF.

This clonotype appeared many times. The V and J genes are TRBV6-2 or TRBV6-3 and TRBJ2-7; D possibly corresponds to TRBD2 (6 bases). Trimming took 6 bases from V and 0 from J, leaving 9 bases between them. There are 13 residues in the CDR3. The germline V gene has CDR1 MNHEY and CDR2 SVGEGT. CDR3 coding DNA: TGTGCCAGCAGCCGGACTAACTCCTACGAGCAGTACTTC. Protein sequence: CASSRTNSYEQYF.

This clonotype was counted many times. The chain has TRBV15 and TRBJ1-1; unclear D gene. The germline V gene has CDR1 LNHNV and CDR2 YYDKDF (reference sequence). The V gene lost 0 bases and the J gene lost 8 bases, with 13 bases spanning the gap. This CDR3 region has 14 residues. Here the CDR3 DNA reads TGTGCCACCAGCAGAGATGAACGGGCAGAGGAAGCTTTCTTT. It encodes CATSRDERAEEAFF.

This clonotype was recorded many times. The genes are TRBV5-5 and TRBJ2-7; 10 bases are shared with TRBD2. The junction had 3 bases not matched to a gene; V was cut back by 0 bases and J by 0 bases. The length of the CDR3 is 16 residues. Germline V gene sequence: CDR1 SGHKS, CDR2 YYEKEE (reference sequence). The CDR3 nucleotides read TGTGCCAGCAGCTTGGAGCTAGCGGGGGCCTCCTACGAGCAGTACTTC. Amino acid sequence: CASSLELAGASYEQYF. Together with reference TRBV5-5 and TRBJ2-7, the CDR3 gives the full variable domain: DAGVTQSPTHLIKTRGQQVTLRCSPISGHKSVSWYQQVLGQGPQFIFQYYEKEERGRGNFPDRFSARQFPNYSSELNVNALLLGDSALYLCASSLELAGASYEQYFGPGTRLTVT.

This clonotype was found many times. CDR3 in amino acids: CASSTDRRDIQYF. Here the CDR3 DNA reads TGTGCCAGCAGCACCGACCGGCGGGACATTCAGTACTTC. The rearrangement joins TRBV7-8 to TRBJ2-4; possible D gene TRBD2, 5 bases. This CDR3 contains 13 residues. V gave up 5 bases and J gave up 8 bases, with 13 bases separating them. CDR1 SGHVS and CDR2 FQNEAQ come from the germline V gene.

This clonotype was seen ten or more times. The chain joins TRBV30 to TRBJ2-2; possible D gene TRBD1, 6 bases. This CDR3 has 14 amino acids. V gave up 3 bases and J gave up 4 bases, with 12 bases separating them. The germline V gene has CDR1 GTSNPN and CDR2 SVGIG (reference sequence). The CDR3 DNA is TGTGCCTGGAGGAGGGGACAAGGCACCGGGGAGCTGTTTTTT. This encodes CAWRRGQGTGELFF.

The sample holds many counts of this clonotype. V is TRBV27 and J is TRBJ1-2, with D possibly being TRBD1 (6 bases). With 3 bases removed from V and 4 bases from J, the gap between germline ends came to 15 bases. This CDR3 spans 15 amino acids. Germline V gives CDR1 MNHEY, CDR2 SMNVEV (reference sequence). The DNA for the CDR3 is TGTGCCAGCAGTTTCAGGGGATCATCTCCCTATGGCTACACCTTC. The encoded protein is CASSFRGSSPYGYTF.